Reported below is one T cell receptor (beta chain). The data were produced by immunoSEQ multiplex PCR, yet TCRdb's version contains in-frame clones alone and is incomplete. Of approximately 150,000 clones listed, more than 70% are singletons. This sample was taken from a study of cytotoxic CD8 clonotypes in ibrutinib-treated CLL. The TCR sequence derives from a human donor with chronic lymphocytic leukemia. The specimen was PBMCs, collected at disease progression, from a patient treated with ibrutinib.

CDR3 sequence: CASSLAGFGNQPQHF. CDR3 in DNA: TGTGCCAGCAGCTTAGCAGGGTTCGGCAATCAGCCCCAGCATTTT. The rearrangement uses TRBV7-2 and TRBJ1-5; no firm D call. Trimming took 0 bases from V and 2 from J, leaving 8 bases between them. The germline CDR1 and CDR2 sequences are SGHTA and FQGNSA. The CDR3 is made up of 15 amino acids.